A selection of T cell receptor beta chains follows, all from one sample in a study of CD8 T cells in Susac syndrome. Via MiXCR, TCRdb re-called the immunoSEQ multiplex PCR reads, giving one row per CDR3 protein. The sample carries about 150,000 distinct CDR3 sequences, roughly 95% recorded once. The sample comprised CD4+ T cells from PBMCs. These receptors came from a human donor in good health. The CDR3 runs from the conserved cysteine through the conserved F or W. Each record gives: D gene, V gene, clone size, J gene, CDR3 protein, CDR3 DNA. The D gene is left open where the match is weak. Clone size is stated in some rows and not others, as once, few, many or a class when expanded.

.	TRBV7-9	once	TRBJ2-1	CASRLAGIPGDEQFF	TGTGCCAGCAGATTAGCCGGGATCCCGGGAGATGAGCAGTTCTTC
.	TRBV20-1	.	TRBJ2-5	CSASGEGGWTQYF	TGCAGTGCTAGTGGGGAGGGGGGTTGGACCCAGTACTTC
TRBD2	TRBV5-1	.	TRBJ2-2	CASSSGLAGGGELFF	TGCGCCAGCAGCTCGGGACTAGCGGGAGGCGGGGAGCTGTTTTTT
.	TRBV10-3	.	TRBJ2-1	CAISVGAGGSYNEQFF	TGTGCCATCAGTGTGGGGGCAGGAGGGTCCTACAATGAGCAGTTCTTC
.	TRBV4-1	once	TRBJ2-3	CASSQETDTQYF	TGCGCCAGCAGCCAAGAGACAGATACGCAGTATTTT
TRBD1	TRBV20-1	.	TRBJ1-4	CSATGQGNQKLFF	TGCAGCGCTACAGGACAGGGGAATCAAAAACTGTTTTTT
.	TRBV5-4	.	TRBJ2-6	CASSLEGTGANVLTF	TGTGCCAGCAGCTTGGAAGGGACTGGGGCCAACGTCCTGACTTTC
.	TRBV20-1	.	TRBJ2-4	CSASSQGRDPHLLAKNIQYF	TGCAGTGCTAGCTCCCAGGGGCGGGATCCCCACCTCTTAGCCAAAAACATTCAGTACTTC
.	TRBV2	.	TRBJ2-5	CASIGVREETQYF	TGTGCCAGCATTGGGGTTAGGGAAGAGACCCAGTACTTC
TRBD1	TRBV29-1	.	TRBJ1-2	CSVTGGRGQGYTF	TGCAGCGTCACTGGGGGCAGGGGACAGGGCTACACCTTC
.	TRBV3-1	.	TRBJ1-4	CASSQEIRLTGPNEKLFF	TGTGCCAGCAGCCAAGAGATCCGGTTGACAGGCCCTAATGAAAAACTGTTTTTT
TRBD1	TRBV27	.	TRBJ1-2	CATRRPGQGDYGYTF	TGTGCCACCCGAAGGCCGGGACAGGGAGACTATGGCTACACCTTC
.	TRBV2	.	TRBJ1-2	CASTGVYGYTF	TGTGCCAGCACAGGGGTCTATGGCTACACCTTC
.	TRBV5-1	.	TRBJ2-2	CASSSNTGNTGELFF	TGCGCCAGCAGCTCCAACACAGGGAACACCGGGGAGCTGTTTTTT
.	TRBV10-3	.	TRBJ2-3	CAISEAGGTDTQYF	TGTGCCATCAGTGAGGCAGGGGGCACAGATACGCAGTATTTT
.	TRBV12-3/TRBV12-4	.	TRBJ2-5	CASSLKGVTQYF	TGTGCCAGCAGTTTGAAGGGGGTGACCCAGTACTTC
.	TRBV10-2	.	TRBJ2-7	CASSEAGAYEQYF	TGCGCCAGCAGTGAAGCAGGGGCCTACGAGCAGTACTTC
TRBD2	TRBV7-2	.	TRBJ2-7	CASRLTSTSWSYEQYF	TGTGCCAGCAGATTAACGTCGACTAGCTGGTCCTACGAGCAGTACTTC
TRBD2	TRBV12-5	.	TRBJ2-1	CASGLISGSEQFF	TGTGCTAGTGGTTTAATTAGCGGGAGCGAGCAGTTCTTC
.	TRBV5-4	.	TRBJ2-1	CASSLRELYNEQFF	TGTGCCAGCAGCTTGCGGGAGCTCTACAATGAGCAGTTCTTC
TRBD1	TRBV28	once	TRBJ1-2	CASRTGGNYGYTF	TGTGCCAGCAGGACAGGGGGCAACTATGGCTACACCTTC
.	TRBV27	.	TRBJ2-3	CASSLWTADTQYF	TGTGCCAGCAGTTTATGGACCGCAGATACGCAGTATTTT
.	TRBV3-1	.	TRBJ1-2	CASSLRQLTYGYTF	TGTGCCAGCAGCCTAAGACAGCTTACCTATGGCTACACCTTC
.	TRBV20-1	.	TRBJ2-2	CSARSSGGNTGELFF	TGCAGTGCTAGGTCCTCTGGGGGGAACACCGGGGAGCTGTTTTTT
.	TRBV29-1	.	TRBJ2-3	CSVVPSHTTDTQYF	TGCAGCGTTGTTCCATCACATACCACAGATACGCAGTATTTT
.	TRBV7-2	.	TRBJ1-5	CASSYRGGDQPQHF	TGTGCCAGCAGCTATAGAGGGGGGGATCAGCCCCAGCATTTT
.	TRBV7-6	.	TRBJ2-5	CASSLAGPTETQYF	TGTGCCAGCAGCTTAGCGGGACCTACGGAGACCCAGTACTTC
.	TRBV6-1	.	TRBJ1-2	CASMVGGWANYGYTF	TGTGCCAGCATGGTTGGGGGTTGGGCAAACTATGGCTACACCTTC
.	TRBV30	.	TRBJ2-6	CAWSAGMGSGANVLTF	TGTGCCTGGAGTGCAGGGATGGGCTCTGGGGCCAACGTCCTGACTTTC
.	TRBV20-1	.	TRBJ2-1	CSARLANPYNEQFF	TGCAGTGCTAGACTAGCCAACCCCTACAATGAGCAGTTCTTC
.	TRBV6-5	.	TRBJ1-1	CASSRDREAFF	TGTGCCAGCAGCCGTGACAGGGAAGCTTTCTTT
.	TRBV2	.	TRBJ2-6	CASSGDSGANVLTF	TGTGCCAGCAGTGGCGACTCTGGGGCCAACGTCCTGACTTTC
.	TRBV7-6	once	TRBJ1-1	CASSSQGSNTEAFF	TGTGCCAGCAGCTCTCAGGGGTCGAACACTGAAGCTTTCTTT
.	TRBV3-1	.	TRBJ2-3	CASSPVTSTDTQYF	TGTGCCAGCAGCCCCGTCACTAGCACAGATACGCAGTATTTT
.	TRBV5-1	.	TRBJ1-2	CASSLAGAGLQGYTF	TGCGCCAGCAGCTTGGCCGGAGCGGGGCTCCAGGGCTACACCTTC
TRBD2	TRBV5-4	.	TRBJ2-1	CASSLVTSDEQFF	TGTGCCAGCAGCTTGGTGACTAGCGATGAGCAGTTCTTC
TRBD2	TRBV20-1	.	TRBJ2-1	CSARRLAGSYNEQFF	TGCAGTGCTAGAAGACTAGCGGGTTCCTACAATGAGCAGTTCTTC